This T cell receptor (beta chain) was recorded in a study of shared clonotypes between healthy human individuals. Overall study results and limits: Shared clonotypes across all four donors exceeded non-shared ones in generation probability. Naive CD4 clonotypes overlapped across a handful of donors at approximately 5.3%. Rarefaction indicated that sorted-subset sequencing remained incomplete although depth was large.

The investigators split CD4+ cells into a CD45RA+ naive subset and a CD45RA-negative memory subset. This CDR3 region has 16 residues. Per germline, CDR1 LGHNA and CDR2 YNFKEQ. Trimming took 1 base from V and 7 from J, leaving 16 bases between them. TCRdb's table, derived via immunoSEQ multiplex PCR, lists solely in-frame clones and lacks some. This repertoire shows roughly 2.2 million clones, roughly 90% found once; its top ten account for around 0.38%. Note on this clone: Its antigen is not identified.

The origin of this receptor is a man between 18 and 29 years old in good health. Some clones in this sample may be carry-over from other donors' samples. This chain joins TRBV4-2 and TRBJ2-2; TRBD2 might be the D (6 bases). Sequenced sample: naive CD4+ T cells from PBMCs. Noted subset: CD45RA+ positively selected. The CDR3 DNA reads TGTGCCAGCAGCCAAGTGGCGCTAGCGAGTGGCGGGGAGCTGTTTTTT. Translation: CASSQVALASGGELFF.